The present entry profiles one T cell receptor beta chain with its context. Its target is not known. The data were obtained in a study of T cells after yellow fever vaccination. Whole-study findings and limits: FACS-sorted repertoires could harbor abundant contaminating bulk-population clonotypes. A faster peak, day 5 versus 15, was reached by the weaker secondary response. CD4 and CD8 compartments shared a small share of clonotypes.

Production of TCR cDNA was by 5'RACE template switching, which also added a universal primer site and UMIs. MiXCR, run by TCRdb on the 5' RACE reads, gives a single entry per CDR3 protein. The sample has about 300,000 distinct CDR3 sequences; roughly 6.8% are singletons. The receptor's source is a man aged 18 to 30 who received the YFV17D yellow fever vaccine. The source was PBMCs, collected more than 35 days after the first yellow fever vaccination.

The CDR3 coding sequence is TGTGCCAGCAGCCTGGACGGAAACAAGCCCCAGCATTTT. This codes for CASSLDGNKPQHF. The rearrangement uses TRBV7-2 and TRBJ1-5, with D unresolved. CDR1 and CDR2 (germline): SGHTA, FQGNSA. Trimming stripped 5 bases from V and 8 bases from J, with 13 bases between. The length of the CDR3 is 13 residues.